The source of this T cell receptor (beta chain) is a study of regulatory T cells in long-lasting Graves disease (dated by TCRdb to about 2021). Regarding the complete study: Antithyroid drugs had been taken for less than 3 months by newly diagnosed Graves' disease patients. A total of 35 or so samples were covered by TCR sequencing, comprising approximately 13 persistent and around 20 newly diagnosed Graves' disease patients. The study took place in China and was registered as a clinical trial. Peripheral blood TCR sequencing and RNA sequencing compared persistent Graves' disease patients with newly diagnosed Graves' disease patients.

This sample's time point label indicates: newly diagnosed GD, antithyroid drugs for less than 3 months. RNA was extracted from PBMCs in TRIzol for both TCR sequencing and RNA sequencing. The diagnosis of Graves' disease was made according to American Thyroid Association guidelines. Patients for the study were recruited at an endocrinology department in Xi'an, China. From each patient, about 8.9 milliliters of peripheral blood was collected into an EDTA anticoagulant tube. Ficoll Paque Plus density gradient separation was used to isolate PBMCs, and no additional T cell sorting was done. An Agilent 2100 Bioanalyzer and agarose gel were used to check RNA quality, and a NanoDrop 2000 was used to measure RNA concentration. The library relied on multiplex PCR. Sequencing instrument: Illumina HiSeq 4000. CDR3 regions were amplified by Arm-PCR with iRepertoire HTBI primers to construct TCR beta libraries. PCR products were gel purified before sequencing. The original pipeline was this. Gene usage analysis of CDR3 amino acid clonotypes used the 50 to 70 TRBV and around 13 TRBJ segments found across samples. COPE and FqMerger were used to merge filtered high-quality paired reads into contigs. BLAST was used to align contigs to IMGT TRBV, TRBD and TRBJ reference genes, with CDR3 defined following IMGT. Highly expanded clones were defined as clonotypes with a frequency above 0.1%. Shannon entropy was used to measure repertoire diversity, and the Gini coefficient was used to measure V-J evenness. A clonotype was considered public if more than one individual shared it. TCRdb reran the public reads through fastp at Q25 and MiXCR, keeping productive beta chains. Merged by CDR3 protein, the rows form single entries marked with the most common genes and DNA. TCRdb, not the authors, supplied the V and J calls. The sample records 420,000 or so distinct CDR3 sequences, about a sixth of which are singletons. The biggest ten clones account for about a quarter of the sample.

Deletion took 7 bases off V and 2 bases off J, with a span of 8 bases between the germline ends. The CDR3 numbers 12 residues from cysteine through phenylalanine. The kept DNA is CDR3 alone, 36 bases in frame from the first base. From a lookup of the germline V gene, CDR1 and CDR2 are SGHAT and FQNNGV. Ten or more counts support this clonotype. What this receptor recognizes is not known. It has no much larger one-base neighbor in the sample; base qualities were not kept. The paper's findings and limits, for the study overall: Persistent Graves' disease patients showed lower TCR Shannon entropy and fewer highly expanded clones than newly diagnosed patients, suggesting clonal expansion. The authors acknowledged the small sample size as a limitation that may reduce accuracy. Sequencing and analysis were restricted to the TCR beta chain. Patients with persistent disease shared more public clonotypes (approximately 2,500) than newly diagnosed patients did (966). Peripheral blood alone was examined, since thyroid tissue, which constituted the primary lesion, could not be accessed. TRBV28, TRBJ1-2 and TRBJ2-5 were preferentially used in persistent disease, while TRBV20-1 and TRBJ2-1 were favored in newly diagnosed disease.

This sample was shared with a second study, whose subject was T cells in Graves' hyperthyroidism and ophthalmopathy. Reported in the second study: A patient counted as having stable Graves' hyperthyroidism if no progression to ophthalmopathy occurred over 18 months of follow-up. The hyperthyroidism patients were between 18 and 65 years old and newly diagnosed, with a disease duration of less than 2 months. Any patient with an uncontrolled infection, another autoimmune disease, pregnancy or lactation was excluded. Diagnoses relied on clinical symptoms, serum thyroxine and TRAb, thyroid ultrasound and orbital computed tomography. The first round of RT-PCR for the TCR CDR3 was performed with the HTBI primer set and the Qiagen OneStep RT-PCR kit. Most expanded thyroid clonotypes (frequency above 0.001) were also detected in blood, suggesting blood repertoires may reflect thyroid immune responses. A 13 V-J signature model separated ophthalmopathy from stable hyperthyroidism, with approximately 87% sensitivity and roughly 81% specificity in cross-validation and 80%/75% in testing. In validation, the model predicted progression to ophthalmopathy a median of about 6.5 months before onset, with roughly 70% sensitivity and about 75% specificity. A discovery cohort of about 100 patients, approximately 44 with Graves' ophthalmopathy and 57 with stable Graves' hyperthyroidism, was used to find distinguishing TCR V-J signatures. Whether ophthalmopathy could be predicted prospectively was tested in an independent validation cohort made up of under 20 hyperthyroidism patients plus 17 patients who later progressed to ophthalmopathy. The roughly 100 discovery patients were randomly divided into training and test sets at a 7:3 ratio. The study also compared thyroid tissue and blood T-cell repertoires from several Graves' hyperthyroidism patients. After sampling, hyperthyroidism patients received methimazole starting at 30 mg daily, and ophthalmopathy patients received high-dose intravenous methylprednisolone. The libraries were constructed in a second round of multiplex PCR and then size-selected and purified. Paired-end sequencing of the libraries was performed with 100 bp reads on an Illumina HiSeq2000. SOAPnuke was used to process the raw data, removing reads that contained adapters or uncalled bases, had a mean Phred below 15, or lacked an exact match to the constant primer or identifier. COPE v1.2.5 was used to merge the high-quality paired reads, and each unique nucleotide sequence was defined as a clonotype. MiTCR v1.1 was used to align the clonotypes against IMGT TRBV, TRBD and TRBJ reference segments. Analysis was restricted to V-J combinations with a frequency above 0.0001, which covered roughly 99% of repertoires. A TCS score was defined as the ratio of F50 (clonal expansion) to E x V (chaos), with BLOSUM62-based TCRdist applied between CDR3 peptides within each V-J. Welch's t-statistics and random forest reduced 500 to 550 V-J features to 13, which were used in a naive Bayes classifier (R e1071). Sample size was not statistically predetermined, and investigators were not blinded to group allocation. The paper reports TCR Vbeta CDR3 sequencing of some 140 peripheral blood samples: approximately 43 ophthalmopathy, fewer than 80 hyperthyroidism and about 17 progressor patients.

The sample in question was peripheral blood mononuclear cells (PBMCs), obtained at new diagnosis, from a patient treated with antithyroid drugs. The clonotype comes from a woman younger than 35 with Graves disease. Donor details come from another sample of the same person, matched by shared clones. Recombination joined TRBV11-2 with TRBJ1-2, and possibly TRBD1, on 6 matching bases. The sequenced DNA is TGTGCCAGCACGGGACAAAACTATGGCTACACCTTC. Its protein is CASTGQNYGYTF.